This is a list of T cell receptor beta chains from one sample in a study of blood T cell repertoires in COVID-19. The repertoire was sequenced with immunoSEQ multiplex PCR; TCRdb's copy has only in-frame clones and lacks some. The repertoire consists of approximately 100,000 clones, with roughly 92% occurring once and the leading ten covering around 6%. The material sequenced was peripheral blood. These receptors were collected from an older man with acute or convalescent COVID-19. Both conserved end residues are part of each CDR3. The D gene is left open where the match is weak. The size entry is marked missing in some rows and otherwise reads once, few, many or a size class.

abundance	v_gene	j_gene	d_gene	CDR3aa	CDR3nt
NA	TRBV6-5	TRBJ2-5	NA	CASTGYQETQYF	TGTGCCAGCACAGGCTACCAAGAGACCCAGTACTTC
NA	TRBV11-3	TRBJ1-1	NA	CASSLGTGSYEAFF	TGTGCCAGCAGCTTAGGGACCGGGAGTTATGAAGCTTTCTTT
NA	TRBV7-2	TRBJ2-3	TRBD1	CASSPGQGADTQYF	TGTGCCAGCAGCCCCGGACAGGGGGCAGATACGCAGTATTTT
NA	TRBV6-1	TRBJ1-2	TRBD1	CASSELGTGGNYGYTF	TGTGCCAGCAGTGAATTAGGGACAGGGGGCAACTATGGCTACACCTTC
few	TRBV12-3/TRBV12-4	TRBJ2-2	TRBD1	CASSEGAYGELFF	TGTGCCAGCAGTGAGGGGGCGTACGGGGAGCTGTTTTTT
NA	TRBV6-5	TRBJ1-1	NA	CASSPSRQNTEAFF	TGTGCCAGCAGTCCCTCGAGACAGAACACTGAAGCTTTCTTT
NA	TRBV19	TRBJ2-3	TRBD2	CASSTSGTSGPRTDTQYF	TGTGCCAGTAGTACGTCCGGGACTAGCGGGCCCCGCACAGATACGCAGTATTTT
NA	TRBV7-2	TRBJ1-1	NA	CASSLAAGASTEAFF	TGTGCCAGCAGCTTAGCAGCGGGGGCCAGCACTGAAGCTTTCTTT
NA	TRBV7-6	TRBJ1-4	NA	CASSLARTSEKLFF	TGTGCCAGCAGCTTAGCGAGGACTAGTGAAAAACTGTTTTTT
NA	TRBV29-1	TRBJ2-7	NA	CSVGSLVGEQYF	TGCAGCGTTGGGTCTCTAGTTGGCGAGCAGTACTTC
NA	TRBV6-5	TRBJ1-2	NA	CASSSLDLSYGYTF	TGTGCCAGCAGTTCCCTAGACTTATCCTATGGCTACACCTTC
NA	TRBV28	TRBJ1-5	TRBD1	CASRGRGQGANQPQHF	TGTGCCAGCAGGGGCCGAGGACAGGGGGCCAATCAGCCCCAGCATTTT
NA	TRBV29-1	TRBJ2-4	NA	CSVPGTPSNIQYF	TGCAGCGTTCCCGGGACTCCTTCAAACATTCAGTACTTC
NA	TRBV7-2	TRBJ1-6	NA	CASSLAHREPLHF	TGTGCCAGCAGCTTAGCCCACAGGGAGCCCCTCCACTTT
NA	TRBV24-1	TRBJ1-4	NA	CATSGATDEKLFF	TGTGCCACCAGTGGGGCTACAGATGAAAAACTGTTTTTT